This T cell receptor beta chain was captured in a study of cytomegalovirus exposure and HLA in healthy donors. Libraries were prepared by immunoSEQ multiplex PCR; TCRdb keeps only in-frame clonotypes and omits some of them. The table lists approximately 100,000 clones, approximately 95% of them singletons. V lost 7 bases, J lost 0 bases, and 10 bases lay in between. CDR3 size: 14 residues. Germline V lookup: CDR1 LNHDA, CDR2 SQIVND (reference sequence). The gene calls are TRBV19 and TRBJ2-4; the D gene is possibly TRBD1 (6 bases). The receptor comes from a woman in her 30s in good health and CMV-seropositive. Sequences were obtained from PBMCs. CDR3 sequence: CASIYRAAKNIQYF. The CDR3 nucleotides are TGTGCCAGTATCTACAGGGCAGCCAAAAACATTCAGTACTTC.